The entry that follows covers one TCR beta chain sequence. Its matching antigen is unknown. Trimming left V 7 bases short and J 0 bases short, with 9 bases between. CDR3 length: 13 residues. CDR1 LNHDA and CDR2 SQIVND come from the germline V gene (reference sequence). The data derive from a study of T cell clonotyping in hematopoietic cell transplantation. Sequenced by immunoSEQ multiplex PCR; TCRdb stores in-frame clones only, minus some. The sample shows roughly 13,000 clones, around 98% of them seen only once. Findings of the study overall: Broader posttransplant TCR repertoire diversity was predicted by graft donor and pretransplant recipient Inverse Simpson Index values. Recipient TCR diversity dropped after transplant; expanded clonotypes rose from day 30 to 180.

Recipient blood drawn about 28 days pretransplant and days 30, 100, 180 after. The chain carries TRBV19 and TRBJ1-1, with no clear D. Here the sequenced sample was peripheral blood mononuclear cells, taken 30 days after allogeneic stem cell transplant. The source is a female patient in her forties or fifties who had an allogeneic stem cell transplant from an unrelated donor, so T cells may come from the graft donor. Some clones in this sample may be carry-over from other donors' samples. As DNA, the CDR3 is TGTGCCAGTACCCCGACGGTGAACACTGAAGCTTTCTTT. Its protein is CASTPTVNTEAFF.